A selection of T cell receptor beta chains follows, all from one sample in a study of control samples from healthy donors and cancer patients. Sequencing was performed with immunoSEQ multiplex PCR; in TCRdb, only in-frame clones are kept and a portion is missing. The sample contains around 150,000 clones, 90% to 95% of which appear only once. Sample: PBMCs. The receptors derive from a man in his sixties with colorectal cancer. The CDR3 runs from the conserved cysteine through the conserved F or W. The order of the fields is V gene, clone size, J gene, D gene, CDR3 length, CDR3 DNA, CDR3 protein. A D gene is named only where the DNA matches it firmly. Clone size is shown for a subset of rows, as once, few, many or a class of expanded clone.

TRBV4-1	-	TRBJ2-5	TRBD1	14	TGCGCCAGCAGCCAGGGGACAGGGAGGGAGACCCAGTACTTC	CASSQGTGRETQYF
TRBV9	-	TRBJ2-1	TRBD2	16	TGTGCCAGCAGCGGGCTAGCGGAGAGCTCCTACAATGAGCAGTTCTTC	CASSGLAESSYNEQFF
TRBV16	-	TRBJ2-5	-	15	TGTGCCAGCAGCCAACCCTGGCTGGGGGAAGAGACCCAGTACTTC	CASSQPWLGEETQYF
TRBV28	-	TRBJ1-4	TRBD1	18	TGTGCCAGCAGCTCCCCCGGGACAGGGGACTCCCCGACGGGAAAACTGTTTTTT	CASSSPGTGDSPTGKLFF
TRBV7-2	-	TRBJ1-4	-	14	TGTGCCAGCAGCGTCCAGGGAAAACGGGAAAAACTGTTTTTT	CASSVQGKREKLFF
TRBV2	-	TRBJ1-2	-	16	TGTGCCAGCAGTGAGGCTGACAGAGGGTCTAACTATGGCTACACCTTC	CASSEADRGSNYGYTF
TRBV6-1	-	TRBJ2-1	-	14	TGTGCCAGCAGTGACCCAGCCCCCTACAATGAGCAGTTCTTC	CASSDPAPYNEQFF
TRBV5-1	-	TRBJ2-1	TRBD2	15	TGCGCCAGCAGCTTGGGGCTAGCGGGGGGAAATGAGCAGTTCTTC	CASSLGLAGGNEQFF
TRBV4-1	-	TRBJ1-5	TRBD1	16	TGCGCCAGCAGCCAAGAAAGGGGGCTCAGCAATCAGCCCCAGCATTTT	CASSQERGLSNQPQHF
TRBV25-1	-	TRBJ2-5	TRBD1	12	TGTGCTAGCGGGACAGGGGAGAAGACCCAGTACTTC	CASGTGEKTQYF
TRBV3-1/TRBV3-2	-	TRBJ1-6	-	14	TGTGCCAGCAGCTCCCTCCTTTTAAATTCACCCCTCCACTTT	CASSSLLLNSPLHF
TRBV24-1	few	TRBJ2-1	-	14	TGTGCCACCAGTGACCTGACTAGTTCAGGGGAGCAGTTCTTC	CATSDLTSSGEQFF
TRBV11-2	-	TRBJ2-1	-	14	TGTGCCACCGCGGGCGGTGGCTCCTACAATGAGCAGTTCTTC	CATAGGGSYNEQFF
TRBV6-6	-	TRBJ1-1	-	13	TGTGCCTCAATGGGCCCCATGAACACTGAAGCTTTCTTT	CASMGPMNTEAFF
TRBV27	-	TRBJ1-2	-	14	TGTGCCAGCAGTTTCGGGCCCACTAACTATGGCTACACCTTC	CASSFGPTNYGYTF
TRBV20-1	-	TRBJ2-7	TRBD1	11	TGCAGTGCTGGGACAGGAGTGGAGCAGTACTTC	CSAGTGVEQYF
TRBV30	-	TRBJ2-5	TRBD1	15	TGTGCCTGGGGCCCGGCGGCAGGGGGTAAAGAGACCCAGTACTTC	CAWGPAAGGKETQYF
TRBV7-6	-	TRBJ2-2	TRBD2	16	TGTGCCAGCAGCTCTCCCACTAGCGGGGGTTTCGGGGAGCTGTTTTTT	CASSSPTSGGFGELFF
TRBV6-4	few	TRBJ2-3	TRBD2	16	TGTGCCAGCAGTGTACTAGCGGGATCTAGCACAGATACGCAGTATTTT	CASSVLAGSSTDTQYF
TRBV6-5	-	TRBJ2-1	-	15	TGTGCCAGCAGTTACTCGGGTTTTTTGGACAATGAGCAGTTCTTC	CASSYSGFLDNEQFF
TRBV28	-	TRBJ2-7	-	15	TGTGCCAGCAGTTTAGGGGGGACGGCTTCCTACGAGCAGTACTTC	CASSLGGTASYEQYF
TRBV3-1/TRBV3-2	-	TRBJ2-3	-	15	TGTGCCAGCAGCCAAGCGGGGAGGGGGCCAGATACGCAGTATTTT	CASSQAGRGPDTQYF
TRBV5-1	-	TRBJ2-7	TRBD1	16	TGCGCCAGCAGCGGAGGCCAGGACAGGGCCCGAGACGGGCAGTACTTC	CASSGGQDRARDGQYF
TRBV6-6	-	TRBJ1-1	-	14	TGTGCCAGCAGTTACACGGGACGGACCACTGAAGCTTTCTTT	CASSYTGRTTEAFF
TRBV6-5	once	TRBJ1-2	-	13	TGTGCCAGCAGCCCCGGGGCGGCCTATGGCTACACCTTC	CASSPGAAYGYTF
TRBV19	once	TRBJ1-2	-	12	TGTGCCAGTAGCTTTCCAGGTCCCGGCTACACCTTC	CASSFPGPGYTF
TRBV6-2/TRBV6-3	-	TRBJ2-2	-	15	TGTGCCAGCAGTTCCCGAGGACAGTCGGGAGGGGAGCTGTTTTTT	CASSSRGQSGGELFF
TRBV5-1	-	TRBJ2-2	TRBD2	16	TGCGCCAGCAGCTTGGTCCGGGGGGGCGACACCGGGGAGCTGTTTTTT	CASSLVRGGDTGELFF
TRBV18	-	TRBJ2-3	-	17	TGTGCCAGCTCACAGCTGGAGAGGGCAGGGAGGACAGATACGCAGTATTTT	CASSQLERAGRTDTQYF
TRBV25-1	once	TRBJ1-4	-	12	TGTGCCAGCAGTGCAGGGCTCGAAAAACTGTTTTTT	CASSAGLEKLFF
TRBV24-1	few	TRBJ2-2	TRBD1	16	TGTGCCACCAGTGACGAACAGGGGGCGCGCACCGGGGAGCTGTTTTTT	CATSDEQGARTGELFF
TRBV19	-	TRBJ1-3	-	16	TGTGCCAGTACCCCGGGGCGAGACTTCTCTGGAAACACCATATATTTT	CASTPGRDFSGNTIYF
TRBV4-1	-	TRBJ2-1	-	16	TGCGCCAGCAGTCTGTCGGCAAGGGGCCTACAAAATGAGCAGTTCTTC	CASSLSARGLQNEQFF
TRBV9	-	TRBJ2-2	TRBD2	15	TGTGCCAGCAGCGTATCGGGGGGGAATACCGGGGAGCTGTTTTTT	CASSVSGGNTGELFF
TRBV5-1	once	TRBJ2-2	-	14	TGCGCCAGCAGCCCGGGGGCAGTCACCGGGGAGCTGTTTTTT	CASSPGAVTGELFF
TRBV5-6	-	TRBJ2-7	-	11	TGTGCCAGCAGCCTTAACCACGAGCAGTACTTC	CASSLNHEQYF
TRBV27	-	TRBJ1-1	-	13	TGTGCCAGCAGTTTCCGACAGGTCACTGAAGCTTTCTTT	CASSFRQVTEAFF
TRBV10-2	-	TRBJ1-5	-	15	TGCGCCAGCAGTGAGACACGACAGTCCGATCAGCCCCAGCATTTT	CASSETRQSDQPQHF
TRBV4-3	once	TRBJ2-7	-	15	TGCGCCAGCAGCCAAGAACAGGGCGAGGCCTACGAGCAGTACTTC	CASSQEQGEAYEQYF
TRBV30	-	TRBJ1-3	-	13	TGTGCCTGGAGAAGAAACTCTGGAAACACCATATATTTT	CAWRRNSGNTIYF
TRBV3-1/TRBV3-2	-	TRBJ1-2	-	13	TGTGCCAGCAGCCAAGATCTCAGACTGACCTACACCTTC	CASSQDLRLTYTF
TRBV4-3	-	TRBJ2-1	-	14	TGCGCCAGCAGCCAAGAGCCCTGGTACAATGAGCAGTTCTTC	CASSQEPWYNEQFF
TRBV5-1	-	TRBJ1-4	TRBD1	14	TGCGCCAGCAGCCGGACAGGGGGCGATGAAAAACTGTTTTTT	CASSRTGGDEKLFF
TRBV10-2	-	TRBJ2-7	-	13	TGCGCCAGCAGTACGGAGCCCATCTACGAGCAGTACTTC	CASSTEPIYEQYF
TRBV7-9	-	TRBJ2-7	-	15	TGTGCCAGCAGCCACGGGGGAGACAGGACATACGAGCAGTACTTC	CASSHGGDRTYEQYF
TRBV19	-	TRBJ2-7	-	13	TGTGCCAGTAGCCCTCTCCTCTCCTACGAGCAGTACTTC	CASSPLLSYEQYF
TRBV30	-	TRBJ1-6	-	13	TGTGCCTGGAGTGGGCAGACGAATTCACCCCTCCACTTT	CAWSGQTNSPLHF
TRBV3-1/TRBV3-2	once	TRBJ1-6	-	16	TGTGCCAGCAGTACAGGGATGGGCTCCTATAATTCACCCCTCCACTTT	CASSTGMGSYNSPLHF
TRBV4-1	-	TRBJ1-1	TRBD1	15	TGCGCCAGCAGCCAAGTTGCTTCAGGGGGCACTGAAGCTTTCTTT	CASSQVASGGTEAFF